Listed here is a single T cell receptor beta chain. The antigen remains undetermined. V was cut by 5 bases and J by 2 bases, with 17 bases left in between. Germline V gene lookup returns CDR1 SGHRS and CDR2 YFSETQ. The CDR3 has 15 amino acids. The sample comes from a study of CD8 T cells in ankylosing spondylitis. Study-level points and caveats: In peripheral blood, disease-linked CD8+ clones occurred at relatively low frequencies. Past research had described some motif variants in reactive arthritis synovial fluid and blood. Reportedly, significant enrichment of disease-linked clones occurred in matched ankylosing spondylitis synovial fluid. Seemingly characteristic of ankylosing spondylitis blood was a TCR beta motif consisting of roughly 8 highly homologous variants.

TCRdb re-called the 5' RACE reads with MiXCR, one entry per CDR3 protein. The table includes 400,000 or so distinct CDR3 sequences, roughly 26% detected once. This clonotype was sampled from a male donor with ankylosing spondylitis. V usage is TRBV5-1 and J usage is TRBJ2-7; D is undetermined. Material for sequencing was blood, either unsorted or a sorted T cell fraction (not recorded which). The CDR3 is CASSPRMVRTYEQYF. The CDR3, as DNA: TGCGCCAGCAGTCCGAGGATGGTCCGAACCTACGAGCAGTACTTC.